These 10 T cell receptor beta chains came from one sample sequenced in a study of cytomegalovirus exposure and HLA in healthy donors. Researchers ran the PCR with 60 Vbeta and 13 Jbeta primers. Produced via immunoSEQ multiplex PCR; TCRdb's table is partial and in-frame only. This table has about 130,000 clones, about 83% appearing once. The source material was PBMCs. These receptors were taken from a woman aged 25 to 45 in good health and CMV-seronegative.

CDR3 amino acids: CASSLPGGLYGYTF. CDR3 in DNA: TGTGCCAGCAGCTTGCCAGGGGGCTTGTATGGCTACACCTTC. The chain links TRBV5-8 to TRBJ1-2; 8 bases are shared with TRBD1. Trimming removed 1 base from V and 5 bases from J; junction bases left unmatched: 4. This CDR3 contains 14 residues. Germline values: CDR1 SGHTS, CDR2 YDEGEE.

The V gene is TRBV4-3, the J gene TRBJ2-2, with D maybe TRBD2 (6 bases). Germline CDR1 reads LGHNA; CDR2 reads YSLEER. CDR3 length equals 16 residues. The V gene lost 6 bases and the J gene lost 5 bases, with 19 bases spanning the gap. The CDR3: CASREGYGGETGELFF. The CDR3 bases are TGCGCCAGCAGGGAGGGCTACGGGGGAGAAACCGGGGAGCTGTTTTTT.

This clone occurred once. V gene TRBV14 combines with J gene TRBJ1-2; weak D call: TRBD1 (5 bases). CDR3 size: 13 residues. Germline assignment: CDR1 SGHDN and CDR2 FVKESK. Trimming shortened V by 2 bases and J by 2 bases, and 6 bases separated the two germline ends. The CDR3 region has the DNA TGTGCCAGCAGCCAACCAGGGAACTATGGCTACACCTTC. It codes for CASSQPGNYGYTF.

V gene TRBV29-1 combines with J gene TRBJ1-2, with 7 positions matching TRBD1. With 4 bases clipped from V and 4 bases from J, the junction kept 9 bases outside the gene matches. This CDR3 has 14 residues. Germline V gives CDR1 SQVTM, CDR2 ANQGSEA. CDR3 in amino acids: CSVGTTTGFYGYTF. In nucleotides, the CDR3 is TGCAGCGTTGGGACTACGACAGGGTTCTATGGCTACACCTTC. Variable domain in full (rest from reference TRBV29-1 and TRBJ1-2): SAVISQKPSRDICQRGTSLTIQCQVDSQVTMMFWYRQQPGQSLTLIATANQGSEATYESGFVIDKFPISRPNLTFSTLTVSNMSPEDSSIYLCSVGTTTGFYGYTFGSGTRLTVV.

This sequence joins TRBV5-1 and TRBJ2-5; maybe TRBD1 (6 bases). The J call may be incorrect, as the DNA end agrees better with TRBJ2-7. Germline CDR1 SGHRS, CDR2 YFSETQ. The CDR3 sequence is 17 residues long. CDR3 bases: TGCGCCAGCAGCTTTAACTCCCAGGGACACTTCCCCTACGAGCAGTACTTC. Amino acids: CASSFNSQGHFPYEQYF.

This rearrangement joins TRBV28 to TRBJ1-3; tentative D call: TRBD1 (6 bases). Per the germline V gene, CDR1 is MDHEN and CDR2 is SYDVKM. Trimming shortened V by 4 bases and J by 2 bases, and 12 bases separated the two germline ends. This CDR3 spans 15 amino acids. The CDR3 DNA follows: TGTGCCAGCAGTTCTGCAGGGGAAACTGGAAACACCATATATTTT. Translation: CASSSAGETGNTIYF.

V usage is TRBV5-5 and J usage is TRBJ2-7; D is possibly TRBD1 (6 bases). Germline assignment: CDR1 SGHKS and CDR2 YYEKEE (reference sequence). Trimming took off 3 bases at V and 0 bases at J, with 10 bases between the two ends. The CDR3 is 14 residues long. The CDR3 region has the DNA TGTGCCAGCAGCTCCACCAGGGGCTCCTACGAGCAGTACTTC. This gives the protein CASSSTRGSYEQYF. The entire variable domain, with the rest obtained from reference TRBV5-5 and TRBJ2-7, is as follows: DAGVTQSPTHLIKTRGQQVTLRCSPISGHKSVSWYQQVLGQGPQFIFQYYEKEERGRGNFPDRFSARQFPNYSSELNVNALLLGDSALYLCASSSTRGSYEQYFGPGTRLTVT.

The chain joins TRBV7-9 to TRBJ2-2; D unresolved. CDR3 length: 13 residues. With 10 bases removed from V and 1 base from J, the gap between germline ends came to 10 bases. Looked up from germline, CDR1 is SEHNR and CDR2 is FQNEAQ (reference sequence). The CDR3 DNA reads TGTGCCAACCCTAAGCGGAACACCGGGGAGCTGTTTTTT. This gives the protein CANPKRNTGELFF. The full variable domain, rest sourced from reference TRBV7-9 and TRBJ2-2, is DTGVSQNPRHKITKRGQNVTFRCDPISEHNRLYWYRQTLGQGPEFLTYFQNEAQLEKSRLLSDRFSAERPKGSFSTLEIQRTEQGDSAMYLCANPKRNTGELFFGEGSRLTVL.

The chain uses TRBV5-6 and TRBJ2-7, with 7 bases lining up with TRBD1. The CDR3 spans 13 residues. The V segment lost 0 bases and the J segment 5 bases; nucleotides outside the gene matches: 2. CDR1 SGHDT and CDR2 YYEEEE come from the germline V gene. CDR3 region: CASSLGQGDEQYF. For the CDR3, the DNA is TGTGCCAGCAGCTTGGGACAGGGTGACGAGCAGTACTTC.

The J gene is TRBJ1-2, the V gene TRBV7-2; 10 nucleotides align to TRBD1. Trimming took 7 bases from V and 8 from J; bases not matched to a gene: 4. The CDR3 is made up of 12 amino acids. Germline V gene lookup returns CDR1 SGHTA and CDR2 FQGNSA. As DNA, the CDR3 is TGTGCCAGCACCGACAGGGGGCAGGGCTACACCTTC. It codes for CASTDRGQGYTF.